The 15 T cell receptor beta chains given below trace back to one sample, sequenced in a study of T-cell memory formation after mild COVID-19. MiXCR, applied by TCRdb to the 5' RACE reads, yields one record per CDR3 protein. The table has 550,000 to 700,000 distinct CDR3 sequences, about 20% seen once. The sequenced material came from PBMCs or a T cell subset sorted from them (not recorded which). These TCRs come from an adult woman who had mild COVID-19 (a few samples of this study predate the infection). Cell type and time point are not known.

This clonotype showed up just a few times. This chain links TRBV28 with TRBJ2-7; TRBD2 matches 10 bases. The trim removed 4 bases at V and 6 bases at J, leaving 9 bases unmatched. The CDR3 length is 15 residues. Germline V gives CDR1 MDHEN, CDR2 SYDVKM. As DNA, the CDR3 is TGTGCCAGCAGTTGGGCGATAGCGGGAGGCGGCGAGCAGTACTTC. This encodes CASSWAIAGGGEQYF.

The chain carries TRBV12-3 or TRBV12-4 and TRBJ2-2, with 10 bases fitting TRBD1. The V segment lost 4 bases and the J segment 6 bases; nucleotides outside the gene matches: 5. The CDR3 runs to 15 residues. The DNA of the CDR3 is TGTGCCAGCAGTTGGGACAGGGGATTGGCCGGGGAGCTGTTTTTT. This gives the protein CASSWDRGLAGELFF.

The chain combines TRBV7-6 with TRBJ2-1, with D unresolved. CDR1 is SGHVS, CDR2 FNYEAQ, per germline. The CDR3 has 13 amino acids. Between the trimmed V and J ends, which lost 0 bases and 10 bases, there was a span of 10 bases. For the CDR3, the DNA is TGTGCCAGCAGCTTAGCCCTGTTGGGCGAGCAGTTCTTC. As protein: CASSLALLGEQFF.

As to this clonotype: Possible read error: a much larger clone is one base away. This chain uses TRBV6-5 with TRBJ1-5, with a weak D call TRBD1 (6 bases). The V end lost 6 bases, the J end lost 2 bases, and 8 bases lay between the germline ends. Germline-derived CDR1 and CDR2 are MNHEY and SVGAGI. The CDR3 is 13 residues long. The CDR3 coding sequence is TGTGCCAGCAGGAGACAGGGCAATCAGCCCCAGCATTTT. It yields the protein CASRRQGNQPQHF.

The chain employs TRBV5-1 and TRBJ2-5, with TRBD2 matching over 15 bases. The CDR3 is 17 residues long. CDR1 and CDR2 from the germline V gene are SGHRS and YFSETQ. Trimming cost V 9 bases and J 3 bases; bases outside gene matches: 12. This CDR3 is CATRTSGGATREETQYF. The CDR3, as DNA: TGCGCCACCCGGACTAGCGGGGGGGCCACGCGGGAAGAGACCCAGTACTTC.

V gene TRBV11-2 combines with J gene TRBJ2-3, with D uncertain. This CDR3 comprises 16 residues. V lost 1 base and J 5 bases, leaving 16 bases between the germline ends. The V gene's germline CDR1 is SGHAT and CDR2 FQNNGV. The CDR3 nucleotides read TGTGCCAGCAGCTTAGGGGTGCTAAAGAACGGAGATACGCAGTATTTT. Translated, it gives CASSLGVLKNGDTQYF.

CDR3 DNA: TGTGCCAGCAGCTTCCTGTCGAGCGAGCAGTACTTC. This translates into CASSFLSSEQYF. V is TRBV2 and J is TRBJ2-7, with D unresolved. The CDR3 is 12 residues long. Trimming took 6 bases from V and 6 from J, leaving 12 bases between them. Germline V gives CDR1 SNHLY, CDR2 FYNNEI. The full variable domain, its missing parts supplied by reference TRBV2 and TRBJ2-7, is EPEVTQTPSHQVTQMGQEVILRCVPISNHLYFYWYRQILGQKVEFLVSFYNNEISEKSEIFDDQFSVERPDGSNFTLKIRSTKLEDSAMYFCASSFLSSEQYFGPGTRLTVT.

The CDR3 sequence: CASSYSRGGVYNEQFF. The CDR3 region has the DNA TGTGCCAGCAGTTACTCCCGGGGGGGCGTTTACAATGAGCAGTTCTTC. The chain uses TRBV6-2 or TRBV6-3 and TRBJ2-1; TRBD2 agrees at 8 bases. Looked up from germline, CDR1 is MNHEY and CDR2 is SVGEGT. This CDR3 contains 16 residues. Trimming took 0 bases from V and 4 from J; bases not matched to a gene: 5.

The rearrangement links TRBV12-3 or TRBV12-4 to TRBJ1-1; D remains ambiguous. The CDR3 runs to 15 residues. V gave up 6 bases and J gave up 1 base, with 15 bases separating them. The CDR3 region has the DNA TGTGCCAGCAGCTACAGTTCGTCGGGGAACACTGAAGCTTTCTTT. Translated, it gives CASSYSSSGNTEAFF.

This clonotype has a count of ten or more. This chain uses TRBV4-3 with TRBJ2-7, with 7 positions matching TRBD1. CDR1 is LGHNA, CDR2 YSLEER, per germline. CDR3 length: 16 amino acids. V was pared by 1 base and J by 3 bases, with 9 bases of the junction left unmatched. The CDR3, as DNA: TGCGCCAGCAGCCAAGTGAGACAGGGTTTAAGCTACGAGCAGTACTTC. This sequence encodes CASSQVRQGLSYEQYF.

This clonotype showed up just a few times. This chain joins TRBV15 and TRBJ2-3; 8 nucleotides align to TRBD2. V shed 1 base, J shed 0 bases, and the junction held 3 bases outside the gene matches. Germline V gene data show CDR1 as LNHNV and CDR2 as YYDKDF (reference sequence). This CDR3 is 16 amino acids long. The chain's CDR3 is CATSRATSGSTDTQYF. The CDR3 bases are TGTGCCACCAGCAGAGCTACTAGCGGAAGCACAGATACGCAGTATTTT.

This clonotype came up many times. J is TRBJ1-2 and V is TRBV7-8; 7 bases match TRBD1. Germline trimming cut 5 bases from V and 0 bases from J; bases unmatched to any gene: 12. Germline V gene lookup returns CDR1 SGHVS and CDR2 FQNEAQ. This CDR3 comprises 17 residues. The CDR3 reads CASSPDRDSKANYGYTF. DNA of the CDR3: TGTGCCAGCAGCCCAGACAGGGATTCCAAGGCTAACTATGGCTACACCTTC.

The chain has TRBV14 and TRBJ1-6; maybe TRBD1 (5 bases). The CDR3 consists of 14 residues. V was clipped by 4 bases and J by 7 bases, with 11 bases between them. Germline CDR1 SGHDN, CDR2 FVKESK. The CDR3 coding sequence is TGTGCCAGCAGCCCCGGACACGGAAATTCACCCCTCCACTTT. It translates to CASSPGHGNSPLHF.

V and J are TRBV5-6 and TRBJ2-7; TRBD2 agrees at 9 bases. The V gene end was trimmed by 1 base and the J gene end by 3 bases; junction bases not matched to a gene: 23. The CDR3 consists of 21 residues. CDR1 is SGHDT and CDR2 is YYEEEE in the germline V gene. CDR3 amino acids: CASSLLVAGVYGSVGYYEQYF. In DNA, the CDR3 is TGTGCCAGCAGCTTGTTAGTAGCGGGAGTGTACGGTTCGGTGGGTTACTACGAGCAGTACTTC.

This chain uses TRBV4-1 with TRBJ2-7, with TRBD2 as a possible D gene (7 bases). Germline loops: CDR1 MGHRA, CDR2 YSYEKL. This CDR3 is built from 16 residues. Deletions cut 0 bases from V and 7 bases from J, with 19 bases between. In DNA form, the CDR3 reads TGCGCCAGCAGCCAAGATGGACAGACCTGGGGGGGGGAGCAGTACTTC. Protein: CASSQDGQTWGGEQYF.